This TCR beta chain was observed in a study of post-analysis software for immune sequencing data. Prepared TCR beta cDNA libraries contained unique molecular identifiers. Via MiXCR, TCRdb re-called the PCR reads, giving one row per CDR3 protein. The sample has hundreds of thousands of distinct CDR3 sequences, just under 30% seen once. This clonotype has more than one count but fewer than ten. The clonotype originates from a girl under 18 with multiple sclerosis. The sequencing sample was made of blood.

The CDR3 sequence is CSVAPFDSRDTGELFF. The CDR3 DNA reads as TGCAGCGTTGCCCCGTTTGACAGTCGGGACACCGGGGAGCTGTTTTTT. This chain joins TRBV29-1 and TRBJ2-2, with a tentative D call TRBD1 (5 bases). CDR1 is SQVTM and CDR2 is ANQGSEA in the germline V gene. V lost 4 bases, J lost 3 bases, and 18 bases lay in between. The CDR3 extends over 16 amino acids.